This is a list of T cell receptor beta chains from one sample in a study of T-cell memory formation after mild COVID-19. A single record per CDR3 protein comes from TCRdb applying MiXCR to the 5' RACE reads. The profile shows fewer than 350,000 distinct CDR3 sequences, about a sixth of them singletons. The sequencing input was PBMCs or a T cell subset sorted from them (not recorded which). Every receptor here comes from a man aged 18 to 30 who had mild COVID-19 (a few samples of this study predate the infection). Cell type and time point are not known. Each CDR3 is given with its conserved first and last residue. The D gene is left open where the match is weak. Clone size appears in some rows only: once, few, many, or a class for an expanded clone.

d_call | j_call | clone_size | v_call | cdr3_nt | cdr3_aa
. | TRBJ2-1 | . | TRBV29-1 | TGCAGCGTTCGCCCTGGAAGGGGGGGCCAGGATGAGCAGTTCTTC | CSVRPGRGGQDEQFF
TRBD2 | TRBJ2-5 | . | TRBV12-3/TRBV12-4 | TGTGCCAGCAGTTTGGGAGCGGGGGGGCTAGAGACCCAGTACTTC | CASSLGAGGLETQYF
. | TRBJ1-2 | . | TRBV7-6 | TGTGCCAGCAGCCAACCAAACCTCCTTGGCTACACCTTC | CASSQPNLLGYTF
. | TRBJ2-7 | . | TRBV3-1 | TGTGCCAGCAGCCCGGGGCCTACCAGCCACGAGCAGTACTTC | CASSPGPTSHEQYF
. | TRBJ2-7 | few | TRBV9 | TGTGCCAGCAGACCGGACAGTTCCTACGAGCAGTACTTC | CASRPDSSYEQYF
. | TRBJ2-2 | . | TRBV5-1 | TGCGCCAGCAGCTTATCAGACAACACCGGGGAGCTGTTTTTT | CASSLSDNTGELFF
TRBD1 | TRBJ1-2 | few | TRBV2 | TGTGCCAGCAGTGAACCCGCAGGGGGTAACTATGGCTACACCTTC | CASSEPAGGNYGYTF
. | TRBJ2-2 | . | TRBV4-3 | TGCGCCAGCAGTCAATTAACAGGCCAATACACCGGGGAGCTGTTTTTT | CASSQLTGQYTGELFF
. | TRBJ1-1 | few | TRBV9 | TGTGCCAGCAGCGCTGAGGCGGGGCATCTGAACACTGAAGCTTTCTTT | CASSAEAGHLNTEAFF
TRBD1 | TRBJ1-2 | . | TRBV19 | TGTGCCAGTACTAACCGGGACAGGGCTGGCTACACCTTC | CASTNRDRAGYTF
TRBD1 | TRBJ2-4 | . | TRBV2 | TGTGCCAGCAGTGAAGCCCCAGGGACAGGGTACTTC | CASSEAPGTGYF
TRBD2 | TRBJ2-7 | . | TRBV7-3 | TGTGCCAGCAGTCCCCACGGGACTAGCTACGAGCAGTACTTC | CASSPHGTSYEQYF
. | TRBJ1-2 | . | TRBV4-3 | TGCGCCAGCAGCCAAGTCCGACGGGGCCGGGAGAACTATGGCTACACCTTC | CASSQVRRGRENYGYTF
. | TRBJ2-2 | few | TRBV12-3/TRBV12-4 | TGTGCCAGCGGGGTGGGGGACACCGGGGAGCTGTTTTTT | CASGVGDTGELFF
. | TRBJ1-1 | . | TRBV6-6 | TGTGCCAGCACCTACAGGAACACTGAAGCTTTCTTT | CASTYRNTEAFF
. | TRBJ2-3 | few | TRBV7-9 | TGTGCCAGCAGCTTATTTGGTGGGGACACAGATACGCAGTATTTT | CASSLFGGDTDTQYF
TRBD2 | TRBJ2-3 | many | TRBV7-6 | TGTGCCAGCAGCCCGGGAGGAGGCACAGATACGCAGTATTTT | CASSPGGGTDTQYF
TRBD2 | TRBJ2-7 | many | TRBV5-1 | TGCGCCAGCAGCTCCGGACTAGCGGGAATGTACGAGCAGTACTTC | CASSSGLAGMYEQYF
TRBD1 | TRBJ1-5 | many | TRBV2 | TGTGCCAGCAGTAACAGGGGGGATCAGCCCCAGCATTTT | CASSNRGDQPQHF
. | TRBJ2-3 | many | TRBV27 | TGTGCCAGCAGTTTAACCGCAGGGGACGTGAGGACAGATACGCAGTATTTT | CASSLTAGDVRTDTQYF
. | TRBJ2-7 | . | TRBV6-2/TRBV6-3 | TGTGCCAGCAGTTACGCGGGGATCTACGAGCAGTACTTC | CASSYAGIYEQYF
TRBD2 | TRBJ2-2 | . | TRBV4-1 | TGCGCCAGCAGCCCTCAAGATCTAGCGGGGGCAAACACCGGGGAGCTGTTTTTT | CASSPQDLAGANTGELFF